Included here is one T cell receptor (beta chain) sequence, with context. This study enrolled people aged about 18 to 100 from about two dozen US geographic areas. Participants were placed into cohorts based on the clinical history they reported. The data stem from a study of blood T cell repertoires in COVID-19. Study background: There were acute and convalescent COVID-19 samples, and they came from the United States, Italy and Spain. Sample material is recorded as cDNA or gDNA derived from T cells, B-cell-depleted T cells, or PBMCs.

TCRdb's copy holds only in-frame clones and misses some; the assay was immunoSEQ multiplex PCR. The sample includes about 220,000 clones, approximately 83% of them seen just once. This CDR3 contains 13 residues. V gave up 5 bases and J gave up 6 bases, with 11 bases separating them. Germline V CDR1 and CDR2: SEHNR, FQNEAQ (reference sequence). Material for sequencing was PBMCs or T cells enriched from blood (not recorded which). V is TRBV7-9 and J is TRBJ2-1, with D tentatively TRBD2 (6 bases). This receptor was obtained from a middle-aged woman with acute COVID-19. CDR3 nucleotides: TGTGCCAGCAGCCTTGGCGGGATCAATGAGCAGTTCTTC. Translating it yields CASSLGGINEQFF.